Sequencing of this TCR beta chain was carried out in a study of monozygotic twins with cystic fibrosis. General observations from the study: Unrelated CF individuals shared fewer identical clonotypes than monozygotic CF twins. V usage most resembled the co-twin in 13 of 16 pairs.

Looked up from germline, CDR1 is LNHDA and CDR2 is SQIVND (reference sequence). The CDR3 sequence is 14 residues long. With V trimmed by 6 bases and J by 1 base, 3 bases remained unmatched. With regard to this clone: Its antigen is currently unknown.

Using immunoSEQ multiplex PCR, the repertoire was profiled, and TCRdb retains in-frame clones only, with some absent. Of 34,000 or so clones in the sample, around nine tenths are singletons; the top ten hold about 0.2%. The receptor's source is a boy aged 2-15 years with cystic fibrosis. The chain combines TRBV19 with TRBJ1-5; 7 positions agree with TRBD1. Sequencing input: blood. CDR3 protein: CASSGTASNQPQHF. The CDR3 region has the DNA TGTGCCAGTAGCGGGACAGCCAGCAATCAGCCCCAGCATTTT.